Included here is one T cell receptor beta chain sequence, with context. Sequencing used immunoSEQ multiplex PCR; TCRdb keeps in-frame clones, though not all of them. The sample has about 170,000 clones, about 85% seen once. CDR1 and CDR2 from the germline V gene are SEHNR and FQNEAQ (reference sequence). The CDR3 has 12 residues. The V and J ends lost 2 bases and 2 bases respectively, with 4 bases between them. This sample is part of a study of blood T cell repertoires in COVID-19. The sequenced sample was peripheral blood. This receptor was taken from a woman aged 80 or over in a cohort sampled during active or convalescent COVID-19. The chain recombines TRBV7-9 with TRBJ2-7; D gene unclear. CDR3 in DNA: TGTGCCAGCAGCTTATCTCCCTACGAGCAGTACTTC. Translated, it gives CASSLSPYEQYF.